This TCR beta chain was documented in a study of blood T cell repertoires in COVID-19. Germline V lookup: CDR1 MDHEN, CDR2 SYDVKM. Trimming pared 5 bases from V and 0 bases from J, leaving 29 bases between. The CDR3 extends over 20 amino acids. The assay was immunoSEQ multiplex PCR, and TCRdb's table has in-frame clones only and misses some. The table has around 100,000 clones, over 70% seen once. Specimen: peripheral blood. This chain joins TRBV28 and TRBJ2-7; a weak D match, TRBD2 (6 bases). The TCR sequence derives from a man older than 75 with acute or convalescent COVID-19. The CDR3 DNA reads as TGTGCCAGCAGTCAAATACGGGGCGGGTGGAGGGAACAAAACTCCTACGAGCAGTACTTC. It encodes CASSQIRGGWREQNSYEQYF. Together with reference TRBV28 and TRBJ2-7, the CDR3 gives the full variable domain: DVKVTQSSRYLVKRTGEKVFLECVQDMDHENMFWYRQDPGLGLRLIYFSYDVKMKEKGDIPEGYSVSREKKERFSLILESASTNQTSMYLCASSQIRGGWREQNSYEQYFGPGTRLTVT.